This T cell receptor (beta chain) was captured by sequencing in a study of CD8 T cells in Susac syndrome. The CDR3 contains 15 residues. The germline CDR1 and CDR2 sequences are MNHEY and SMNVEV (reference sequence). The V end was cut by 5 bases, the J end by 1 base, with 15 bases between. It was with random hexamers that roughly 0.5 to 1 ug RNA was reverse transcribed. TCRdb fed the immunoSEQ multiplex PCR reads into MiXCR, producing one record per CDR3 protein. This table has 20,000 or so distinct CDR3 sequences, 95% appearing once. The sequenced material came from CD8+ T cells from PBMCs. This sequence was found in a human donor in good health. The chain couples TRBV27 to TRBJ2-7, with D perhaps matching TRBD2 (6 bases). The CDR3 is CASSERAGRSYEQYF. For the CDR3, the DNA is TGTGCCAGCAGTGAGAGAGCAGGGAGGTCCTACGAGCAGTACTTC.